The entry below describes one TCR beta chain. This sample is drawn from a study of response to subunit inactivated influenza vaccine. The CDR3 runs 15 residues. Losses at the gene ends were 5 bases for V and 0 bases for J; bases not matched to a gene: 5. TCRdb fed the RT-PCR reads into MiXCR, producing one record per CDR3 protein. The repertoire includes hundreds of thousands of distinct CDR3 sequences, around 10% of them detected once, and 11% sits in the top ten. These data also formed part of another study, on T cells expressing NK-cell markers. In that study: As the method of synthesis, 5'RACE template switching with UMIs yielded TCR beta cDNA. The TCR beta repertoires were obtained from sorted CD3+CD56+NKG2C+, CD3+CD56+NKG2C- and CD3+CD56-NKG2C+ T cells. In several experiments, an anti-gamma-delta TCR antibody restricted sorting to alpha-beta TCR T cells.

This receptor was taken from a man aged 50-60 years who received an inactivated influenza vaccine. V usage is TRBV12-3 or TRBV12-4 and J usage is TRBJ2-5; 8 nucleotides line up with TRBD1. Sample: PBMCs from blood, taken on the day of vaccination. Here the CDR3 DNA reads TGTGCCAGCAGTAAGAGGACAGGGTACCAAGAGACCCAGTACTTC. This gives the protein CASSKRTGYQETQYF.